This TCR beta chain is from a study of shared clonotypes between healthy human individuals. V gave up 5 bases and J gave up 8 bases; unmatched junction bases: 9. Germline V gene sequence: CDR1 SEHNR, CDR2 FQNEAQ (reference sequence). This CDR3 region has 16 residues. Terminally differentiated effector memory CD45RA+ cells were excluded from the naive CD8 cells, which were CD45RO-negative and positively selected for CCR7. Sorted-subset replicate PCR reactions were performed with approximately 180 ng DNA, corresponding to tens of thousands of T cell genomes. Per the authors' pipeline: As immunoSEQ supplied junction-only sequences (without quality scores), filtering differed. Assay: immunoSEQ multiplex PCR; the TCRdb copy retains only in-frame clones and omits some. V, J and clone size are taken as reported in that table, and D and trimming were inferred from the DNA itself. The table records some 2 million clones, roughly 95% of them present only once.

This receptor was identified in a man younger than 35 in good health. Specimen: naive CD8+ T cells sorted from blood. The chain recombines TRBV7-9 with TRBJ2-1; TRBD2 matches at 13 bases. The CDR3 region is CASSLGLAGLTDEQFF. The CDR3 region has the DNA TGTGCCAGCAGCCTGGGACTAGCGGGATTAACGGATGAGCAGTTCTTC.